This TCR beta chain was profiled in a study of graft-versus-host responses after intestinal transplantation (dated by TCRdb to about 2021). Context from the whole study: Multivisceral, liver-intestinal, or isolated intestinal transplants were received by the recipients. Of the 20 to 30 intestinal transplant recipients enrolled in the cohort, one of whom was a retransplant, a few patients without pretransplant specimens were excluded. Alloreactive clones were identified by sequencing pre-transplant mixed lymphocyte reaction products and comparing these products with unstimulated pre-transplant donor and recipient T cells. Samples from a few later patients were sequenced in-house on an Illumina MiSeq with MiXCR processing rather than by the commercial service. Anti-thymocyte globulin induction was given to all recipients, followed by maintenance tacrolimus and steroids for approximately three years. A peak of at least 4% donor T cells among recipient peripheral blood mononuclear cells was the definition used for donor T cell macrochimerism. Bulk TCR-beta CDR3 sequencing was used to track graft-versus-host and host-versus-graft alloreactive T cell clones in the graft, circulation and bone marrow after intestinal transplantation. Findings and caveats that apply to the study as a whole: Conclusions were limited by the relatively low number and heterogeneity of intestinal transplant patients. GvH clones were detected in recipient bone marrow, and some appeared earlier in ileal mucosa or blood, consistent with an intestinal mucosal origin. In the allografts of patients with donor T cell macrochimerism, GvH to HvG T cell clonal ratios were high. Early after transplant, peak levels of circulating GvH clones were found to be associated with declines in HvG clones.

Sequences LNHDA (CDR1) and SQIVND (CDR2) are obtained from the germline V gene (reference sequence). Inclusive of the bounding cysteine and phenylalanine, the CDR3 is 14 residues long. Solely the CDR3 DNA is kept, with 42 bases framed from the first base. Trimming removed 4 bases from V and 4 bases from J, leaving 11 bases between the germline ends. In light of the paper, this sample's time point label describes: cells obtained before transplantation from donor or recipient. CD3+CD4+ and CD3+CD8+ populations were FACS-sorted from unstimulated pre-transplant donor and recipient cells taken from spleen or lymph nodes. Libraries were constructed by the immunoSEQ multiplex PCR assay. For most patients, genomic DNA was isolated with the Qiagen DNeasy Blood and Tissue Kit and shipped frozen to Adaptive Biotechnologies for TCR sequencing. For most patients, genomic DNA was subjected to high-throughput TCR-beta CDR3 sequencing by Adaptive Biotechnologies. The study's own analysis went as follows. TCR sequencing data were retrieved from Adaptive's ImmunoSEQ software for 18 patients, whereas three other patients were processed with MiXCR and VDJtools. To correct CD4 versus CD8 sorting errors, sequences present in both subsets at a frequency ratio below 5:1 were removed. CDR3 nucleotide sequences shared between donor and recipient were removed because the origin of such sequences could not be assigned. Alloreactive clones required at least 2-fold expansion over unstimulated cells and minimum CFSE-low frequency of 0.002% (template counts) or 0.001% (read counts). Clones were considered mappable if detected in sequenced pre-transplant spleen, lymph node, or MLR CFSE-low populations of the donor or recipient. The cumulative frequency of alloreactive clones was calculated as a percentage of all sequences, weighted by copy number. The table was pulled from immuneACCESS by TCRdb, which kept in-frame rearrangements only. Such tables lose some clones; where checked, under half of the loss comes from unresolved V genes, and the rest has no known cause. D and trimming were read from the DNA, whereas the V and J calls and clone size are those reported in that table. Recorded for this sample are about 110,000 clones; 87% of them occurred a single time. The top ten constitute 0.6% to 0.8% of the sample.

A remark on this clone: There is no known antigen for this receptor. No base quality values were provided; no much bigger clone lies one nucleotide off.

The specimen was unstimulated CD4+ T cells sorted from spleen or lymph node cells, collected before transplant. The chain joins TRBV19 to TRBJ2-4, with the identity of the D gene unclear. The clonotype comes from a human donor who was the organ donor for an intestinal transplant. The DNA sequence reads TGTGCCAGTAGTACGTTGGGAAGAAAAAACATTCAGTACTTC. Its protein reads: CASSTLGRKNIQYF.